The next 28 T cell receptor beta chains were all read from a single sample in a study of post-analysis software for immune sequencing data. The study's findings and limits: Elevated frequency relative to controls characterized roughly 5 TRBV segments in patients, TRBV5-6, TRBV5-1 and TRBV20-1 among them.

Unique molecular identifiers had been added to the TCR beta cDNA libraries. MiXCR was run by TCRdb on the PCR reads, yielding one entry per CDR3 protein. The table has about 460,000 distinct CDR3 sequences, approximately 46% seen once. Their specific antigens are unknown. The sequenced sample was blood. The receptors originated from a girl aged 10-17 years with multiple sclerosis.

The CDR3 coding sequence is TGTGCCAGCCCCTGGGACAGCACAGATACGCAGTATTTT. Its protein product is CASPWDSTDTQYF. This rearrangement joins TRBV28 to TRBJ2-3; either TRBD1 or TRBD2 may fit D (5 bases each). Germline loops: CDR1 MDHEN, CDR2 SYDVKM. The CDR3 extends over 13 amino acids. Between the trimmed V and J ends, which lost 8 bases and 0 bases, there was a span of 9 bases.

This CDR3 is CASRKAPDTQYF. CDR3 DNA sequence: TGTGCCAGCCGAAAGGCCCCAGATACGCAGTATTTT. This chain uses TRBV27 with TRBJ2-3; D gene ambiguous. Germline-derived CDR1 and CDR2 are MNHEY and SMNVEV (reference sequence). V was pared by 8 bases and J by 4 bases, with 10 bases between. The CDR3 loop spans 12 amino acids.

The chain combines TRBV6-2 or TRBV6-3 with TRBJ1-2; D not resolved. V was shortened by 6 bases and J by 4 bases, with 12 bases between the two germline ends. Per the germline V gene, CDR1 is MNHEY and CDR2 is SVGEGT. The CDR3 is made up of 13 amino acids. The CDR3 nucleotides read TGTGCCAGCAGCCCCGAGGAACTCTATGGCTACACCTTC. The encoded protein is CASSPEELYGYTF.

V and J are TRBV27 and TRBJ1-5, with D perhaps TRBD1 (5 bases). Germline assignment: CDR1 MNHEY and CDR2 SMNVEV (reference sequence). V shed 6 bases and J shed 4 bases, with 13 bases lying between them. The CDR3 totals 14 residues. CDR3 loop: CASRKGFGNQPQHF. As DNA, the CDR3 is TGTGCCAGCAGGAAGGGGTTCGGAAATCAGCCCCAGCATTTT.

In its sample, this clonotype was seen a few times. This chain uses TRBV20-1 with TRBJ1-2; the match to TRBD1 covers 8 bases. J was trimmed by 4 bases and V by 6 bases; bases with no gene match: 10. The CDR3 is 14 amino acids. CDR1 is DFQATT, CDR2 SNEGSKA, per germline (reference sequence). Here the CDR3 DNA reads TGCAGTGCCATTACTCAGGGGGCGGGCTATGGCTACACCTTC. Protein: CSAITQGAGYGYTF.

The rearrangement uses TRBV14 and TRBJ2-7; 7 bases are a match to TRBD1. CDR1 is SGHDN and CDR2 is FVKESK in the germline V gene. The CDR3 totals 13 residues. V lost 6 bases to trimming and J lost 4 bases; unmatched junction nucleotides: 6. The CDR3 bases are TGTGCCAGCAGTGGGACAGCTAGATACGAGCAGTACTTC. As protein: CASSGTARYEQYF.

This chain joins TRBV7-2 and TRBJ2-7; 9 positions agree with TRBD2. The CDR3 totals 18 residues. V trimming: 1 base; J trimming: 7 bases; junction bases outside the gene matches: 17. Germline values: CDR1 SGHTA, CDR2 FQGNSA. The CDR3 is CASSLDSHGGRAGNEQYF. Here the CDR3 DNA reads TGTGCCAGCAGCTTAGACAGTCACGGCGGGAGGGCCGGGAATGAGCAGTACTTC.

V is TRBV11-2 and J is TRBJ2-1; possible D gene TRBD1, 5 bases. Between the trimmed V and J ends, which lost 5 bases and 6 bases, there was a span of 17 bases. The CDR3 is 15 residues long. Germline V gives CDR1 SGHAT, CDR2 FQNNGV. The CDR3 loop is CASSLTGAIPNEQFF. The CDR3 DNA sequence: TGTGCCAGCAGCCTTACTGGGGCCATTCCCAATGAGCAGTTCTTC. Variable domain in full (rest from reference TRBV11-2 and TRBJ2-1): EAGVAQSPRYKIIEKRQSVAFWCNPISGHATLYWYQQILGQGPKLLIQFQNNGVVDDSQLPKDRFSAERLKGVDSTLKIQPAKLEDSAVYLCASSLTGAIPNEQFFGPGTRLTVL.

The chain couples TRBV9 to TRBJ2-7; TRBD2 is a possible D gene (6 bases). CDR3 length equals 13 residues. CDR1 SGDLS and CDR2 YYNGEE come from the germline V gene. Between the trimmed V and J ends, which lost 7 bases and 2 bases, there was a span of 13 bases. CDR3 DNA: TGTGCCAGCGGCCCTAGCGACCCCTACGAGCAGTACTTC. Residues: CASGPSDPYEQYF.

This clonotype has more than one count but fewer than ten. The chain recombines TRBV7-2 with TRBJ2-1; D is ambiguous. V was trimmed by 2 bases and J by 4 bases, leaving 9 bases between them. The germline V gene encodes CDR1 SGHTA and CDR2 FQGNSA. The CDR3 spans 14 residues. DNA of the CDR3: TGTGCCAGCAGCTTAAGAACAGCGTACAATGAGCAGTTCTTC. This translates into CASSLRTAYNEQFF.

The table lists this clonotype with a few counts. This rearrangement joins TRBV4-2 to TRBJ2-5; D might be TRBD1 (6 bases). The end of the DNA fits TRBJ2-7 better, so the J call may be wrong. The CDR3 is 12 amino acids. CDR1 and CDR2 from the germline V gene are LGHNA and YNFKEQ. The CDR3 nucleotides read TGTGCCAGCAGCCCACAGGGCCACGAGCAGTACTTC. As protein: CASSPQGHEQYF.

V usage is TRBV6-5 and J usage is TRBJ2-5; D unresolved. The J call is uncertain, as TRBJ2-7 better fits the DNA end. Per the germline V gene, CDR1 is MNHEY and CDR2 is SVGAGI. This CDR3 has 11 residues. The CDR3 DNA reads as TGTGCCAGCAGTCCCCAGGACGAGCAGTACTTC. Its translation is CASSPQDEQYF.

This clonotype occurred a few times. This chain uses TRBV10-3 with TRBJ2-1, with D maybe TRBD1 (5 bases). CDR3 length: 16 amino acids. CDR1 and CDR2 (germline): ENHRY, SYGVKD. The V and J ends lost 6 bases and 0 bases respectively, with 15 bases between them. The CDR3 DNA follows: TGTGCCATCAGAACCCTTGGTAGGGGCTCCTACAATGAGCAGTTCTTC. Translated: CAIRTLGRGSYNEQFF.

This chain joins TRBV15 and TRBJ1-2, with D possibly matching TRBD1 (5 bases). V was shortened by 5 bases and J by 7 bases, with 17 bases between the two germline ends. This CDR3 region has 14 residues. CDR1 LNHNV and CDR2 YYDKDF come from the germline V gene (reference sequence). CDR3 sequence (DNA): TGTGCCACCAGCGAGGACCGGGACTGGGGTGGCTACACCTTC. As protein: CATSEDRDWGGYTF.

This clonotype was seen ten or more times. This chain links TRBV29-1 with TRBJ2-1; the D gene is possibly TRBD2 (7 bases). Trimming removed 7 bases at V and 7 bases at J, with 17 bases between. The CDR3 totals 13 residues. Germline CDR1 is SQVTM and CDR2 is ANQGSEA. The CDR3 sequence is CSAQRGGYNEQFF. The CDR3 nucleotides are TGCAGCGCCCAAAGGGGGGGTTATAATGAGCAGTTCTTC.

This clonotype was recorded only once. CDR3 amino acids: CSGAFTGELFF. Written as DNA, the CDR3 is TGCAGCGGTGCTTTCACCGGGGAGCTGTTTTTT. The chain joins TRBV29-1 to TRBJ2-2; D is unresolved. Germline CDR1 reads SQVTM; CDR2 reads ANQGSEA. CDR3 length: 11 residues. Trimming stripped 7 bases from V and 4 bases from J, with 7 bases between.

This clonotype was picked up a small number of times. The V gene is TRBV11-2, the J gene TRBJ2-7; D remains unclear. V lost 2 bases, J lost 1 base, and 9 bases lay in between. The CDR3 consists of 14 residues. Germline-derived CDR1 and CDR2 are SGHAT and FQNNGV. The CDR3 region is CASSLRGRSYEQYF. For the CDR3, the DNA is TGTGCCAGCAGCTTAAGAGGCAGATCCTACGAGCAGTACTTC.

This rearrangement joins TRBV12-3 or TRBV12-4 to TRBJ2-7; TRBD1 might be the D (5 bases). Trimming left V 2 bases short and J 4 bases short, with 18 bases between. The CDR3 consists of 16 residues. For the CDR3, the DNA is TGTGCCAGCAGTTTAATGGTACAGGAAAAAATGTACGAGCAGTACTTC. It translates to CASSLMVQEKMYEQYF.

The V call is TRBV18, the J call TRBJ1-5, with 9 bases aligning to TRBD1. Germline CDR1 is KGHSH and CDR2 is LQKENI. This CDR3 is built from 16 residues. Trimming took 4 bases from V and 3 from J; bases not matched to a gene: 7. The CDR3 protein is CASSHQGQGDNQPQHF. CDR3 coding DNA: TGTGCCAGCTCACACCAGGGACAGGGTGACAATCAGCCCCAGCATTTT.

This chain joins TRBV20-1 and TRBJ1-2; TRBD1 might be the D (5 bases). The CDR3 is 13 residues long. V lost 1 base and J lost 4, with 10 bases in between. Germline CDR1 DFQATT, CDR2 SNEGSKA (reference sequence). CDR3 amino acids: CSARAPGAYGYTF. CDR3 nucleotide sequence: TGCAGTGCTAGAGCCCCCGGGGCCTATGGCTACACCTTC.

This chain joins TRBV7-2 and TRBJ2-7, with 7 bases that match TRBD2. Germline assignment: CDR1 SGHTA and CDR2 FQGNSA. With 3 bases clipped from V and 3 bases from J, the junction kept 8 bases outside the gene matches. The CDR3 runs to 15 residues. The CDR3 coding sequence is TGTGCCAGCAGCTTGAGCCTGGGGGGGTTCTACGAGCAGTACTTC. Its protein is CASSLSLGGFYEQYF. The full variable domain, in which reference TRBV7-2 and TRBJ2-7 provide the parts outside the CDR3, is GAGVSQSPSNKVTEKGKDVELRCDPISGHTALYWYRQSLGQGLEFLIYFQGNSAPDKSGLPSDRFSAERTGGSVSTLTIQRTQQEDSAVYLCASSLSLGGFYEQYFGPGTRLTVT.

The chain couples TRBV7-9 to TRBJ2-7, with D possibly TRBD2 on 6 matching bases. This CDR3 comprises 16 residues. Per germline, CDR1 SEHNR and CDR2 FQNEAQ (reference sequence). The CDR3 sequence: CASSPHETWRDYEQYV. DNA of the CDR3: TGCGCCAGCAGCCCCCACGAGACATGGAGGGACTACGAGCAGTACGTC.

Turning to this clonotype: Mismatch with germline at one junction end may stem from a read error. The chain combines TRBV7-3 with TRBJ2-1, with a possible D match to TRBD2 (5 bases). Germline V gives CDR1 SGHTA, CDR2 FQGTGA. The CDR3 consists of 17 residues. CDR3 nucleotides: TGTGCCGGCAGCTTAGGTTCTAGCATCCTCTCCTACAATGAGCAGTTCTTC. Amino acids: CAGSLGSSILSYNEQFF.

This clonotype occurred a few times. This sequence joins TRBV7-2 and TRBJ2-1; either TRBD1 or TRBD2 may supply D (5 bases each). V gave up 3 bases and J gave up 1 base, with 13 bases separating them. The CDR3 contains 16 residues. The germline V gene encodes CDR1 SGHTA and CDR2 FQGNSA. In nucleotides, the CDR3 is TGTGCCAGCAGCTTCGTCGGGACGACGTCCTACAATGAGCAGTTCTTC. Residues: CASSFVGTTSYNEQFF.

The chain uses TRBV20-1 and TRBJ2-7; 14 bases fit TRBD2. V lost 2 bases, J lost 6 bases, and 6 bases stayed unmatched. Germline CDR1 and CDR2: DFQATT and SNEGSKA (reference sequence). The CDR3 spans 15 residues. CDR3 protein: CSARPGLAGGSEQYF. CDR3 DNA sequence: TGCAGTGCTAGACCCGGACTAGCGGGAGGCTCCGAGCAGTACTTC.

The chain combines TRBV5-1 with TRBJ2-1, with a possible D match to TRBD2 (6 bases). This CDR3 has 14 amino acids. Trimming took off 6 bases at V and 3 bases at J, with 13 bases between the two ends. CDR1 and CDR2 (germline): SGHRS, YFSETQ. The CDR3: CASMGGALYNEQFF. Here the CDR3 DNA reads TGCGCCAGCATGGGAGGAGCCCTCTACAATGAGCAGTTCTTC.

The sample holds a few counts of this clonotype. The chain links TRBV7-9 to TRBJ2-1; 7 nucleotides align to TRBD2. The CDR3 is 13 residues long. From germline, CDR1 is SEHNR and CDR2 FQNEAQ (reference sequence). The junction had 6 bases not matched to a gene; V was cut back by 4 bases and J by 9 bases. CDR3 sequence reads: CASSWTSSSEQFF. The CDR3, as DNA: TGTGCCAGCAGCTGGACTAGTTCTAGTGAGCAGTTCTTC.

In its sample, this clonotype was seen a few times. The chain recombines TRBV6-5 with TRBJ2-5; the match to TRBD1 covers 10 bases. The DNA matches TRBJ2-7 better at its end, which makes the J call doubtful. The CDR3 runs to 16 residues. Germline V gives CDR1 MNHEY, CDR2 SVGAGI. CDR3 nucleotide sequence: TGTGCCAGCAGCCTTGGACAGGGGGACAGGTCCTACGAGCAGTACTTC. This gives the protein CASSLGQGDRSYEQYF.